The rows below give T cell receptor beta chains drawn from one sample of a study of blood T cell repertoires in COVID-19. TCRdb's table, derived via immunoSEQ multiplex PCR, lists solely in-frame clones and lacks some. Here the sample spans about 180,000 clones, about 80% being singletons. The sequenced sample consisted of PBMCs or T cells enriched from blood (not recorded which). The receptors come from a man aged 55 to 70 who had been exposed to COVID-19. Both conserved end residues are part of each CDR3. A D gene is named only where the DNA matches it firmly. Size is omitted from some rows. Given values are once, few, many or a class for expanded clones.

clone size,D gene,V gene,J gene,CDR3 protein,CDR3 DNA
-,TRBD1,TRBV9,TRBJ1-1,CASSDRPGGNTEAFF,TGTGCCAGCAGCGACCGCCCAGGGGGCAACACTGAAGCTTTCTTT
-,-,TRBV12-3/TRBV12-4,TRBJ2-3,CASSPTQGLGRYF,TGTGCCAGCAGTCCAACCCAGGGCCTGGGGCGGTATTTT
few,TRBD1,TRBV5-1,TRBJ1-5,CASSLGDRGGQQPQHF,TGCGCCAGCAGCTTGGGGGACAGGGGAGGGCAACAGCCCCAGCATTTT
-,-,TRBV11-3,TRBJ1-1,CASSWDTMNTEAFF,TGTGCCAGCAGCTGGGACACCATGAACACTGAAGCTTTCTTT
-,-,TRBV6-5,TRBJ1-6,CASSYGPGRTNSPLHF,TGTGCCAGCAGTTACGGTCCCGGGAGGACTAATTCACCCCTCCACTTT
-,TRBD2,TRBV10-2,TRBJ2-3,CASSGLAGTDTQYF,TGCGCCAGCAGTGGACTAGCGGGCACAGATACGCAGTATTTT
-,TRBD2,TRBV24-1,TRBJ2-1,CATSGASGLARGEQFF,TGTGCCACCAGTGGAGCCTCAGGACTAGCGAGGGGTGAGCAGTTCTTC
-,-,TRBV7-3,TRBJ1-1,CASSEGVGGTEAFF,TGTGCCAGCAGTGAGGGTGTTGGAGGGACTGAAGCTTTCTTT
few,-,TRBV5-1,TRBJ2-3,CASSPSLARTDTQYF,TGCGCCAGCAGCCCATCACTAGCCAGAACAGATACGCAGTATTTT
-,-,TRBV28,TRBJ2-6,CASSFYTTGYSGANVLTF,TGTGCCAGCAGTTTTTACACGACGGGATACTCTGGGGCCAACGTCCTGACTTTC
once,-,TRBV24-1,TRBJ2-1,CATSDFGGGNYNEQFF,TGTGCCACCAGTGATTTCGGGGGTGGGAATTACAATGAGCAGTTCTTC
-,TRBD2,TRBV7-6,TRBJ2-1,CASSSSGRRYNEQFF,TGTGCCAGCAGCTCTAGCGGGAGGCGCTACAATGAGCAGTTCTTC
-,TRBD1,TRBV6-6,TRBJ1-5,CASSSSRGQGNQPQHF,TGTGCCAGCAGTTCATCCCGCGGACAGGGCAATCAGCCCCAGCATTTT
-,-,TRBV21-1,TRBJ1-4,CASSIARHRGLTNEKLFF,TGTGCCAGCAGCATAGCCCGCCACAGGGGGTTAACTAATGAAAAACTGTTTTTT
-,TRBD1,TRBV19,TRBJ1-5,CASSGTGGVQPQHF,TGTGCCAGTAGTGGGACAGGGGGCGTTCAGCCCCAGCATTTT
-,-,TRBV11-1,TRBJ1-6,CASSLTEDSPLHF,TGTGCCAGCAGCTTAACAGAAGATTCACCCCTCCACTTT
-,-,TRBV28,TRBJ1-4,CASSLTSQGKHEKLFF,TGTGCCAGCAGTTTGACCTCCCAGGGGAAACATGAAAAACTGTTTTTT
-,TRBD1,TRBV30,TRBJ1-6,CAWGQDYNSPLHF,TGTGCCTGGGGACAGGACTATAATTCACCCCTCCACTTT
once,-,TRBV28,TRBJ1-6,CASSTIAGGNSPLHF,TGTGCCAGCAGTACCATAGCAGGAGGGAATTCACCCCTCCACTTT
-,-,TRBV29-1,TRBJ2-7,CSVGRFRVSNEQYF,TGCAGCGTTGGTCGGTTCCGGGTCTCTAACGAGCAGTACTTC
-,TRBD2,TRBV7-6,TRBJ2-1,CASSLLLAGVSEQFF,TGTGCCAGCAGCTTACTCCTAGCGGGAGTGAGTGAGCAGTTCTTC
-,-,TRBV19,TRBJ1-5,CASSINVGGVGNQPQHF,TGTGCCAGTAGTATAAACGTCGGAGGGGTTGGCAATCAGCCCCAGCATTTT
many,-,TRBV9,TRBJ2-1,CASSVDGQNNEQFF,TGTGCCAGCAGCGTAGACGGACAGAACAATGAGCAGTTCTTC
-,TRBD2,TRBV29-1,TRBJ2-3,CSVGKSSGRPDTQYF,TGCAGCGTTGGAAAATCTAGCGGGAGGCCAGATACGCAGTATTTT
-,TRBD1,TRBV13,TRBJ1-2,CASSLGRDSYGYTF,TGTGCCAGCAGCTTAGGCCGGGACAGCTATGGCTACACCTTC
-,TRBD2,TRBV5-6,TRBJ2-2,CASSWGLAGGNTGELFF,TGTGCCAGCAGCTGGGGACTAGCGGGAGGGAACACCGGGGAGCTGTTTTTT
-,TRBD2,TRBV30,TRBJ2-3,CAWSAGLAGADTQYF,TGTGCCTGGAGCGCGGGACTAGCGGGAGCAGATACGCAGTATTTT
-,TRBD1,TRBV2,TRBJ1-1,CASSQDRRNTEAFF,TGTGCCAGCAGTCAGGACAGGCGGAACACTGAAGCTTTCTTT
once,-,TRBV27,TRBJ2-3,CASSLRSGSTDTQYF,TGTGCCAGCAGTTTAAGGTCGGGGAGCACAGATACGCAGTATTTT
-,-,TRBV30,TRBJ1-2,CAWSAGVPIYGYTF,TGTGCCTGGAGTGCCGGAGTGCCGATTTATGGCTACACCTTC
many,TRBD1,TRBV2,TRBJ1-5,CASSQGAASNQPQHF,TGTGCCAGCAGTCAGGGGGCGGCTAGCAATCAGCCCCAGCATTTT
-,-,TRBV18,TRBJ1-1,CASSQKQGSTEAFF,TGTGCCAGCTCGCAAAAACAGGGTAGCACTGAAGCTTTCTTT
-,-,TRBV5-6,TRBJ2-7,CASSETTDPYEQYF,TGTGCCAGCAGCGAAACGACTGACCCCTACGAGCAGTACTTC
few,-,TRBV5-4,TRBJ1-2,CASSFRNYGYTF,TGTGCCAGCAGCTTCCGTAACTATGGCTACACCTTC
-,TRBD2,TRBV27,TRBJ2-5,CASSSTGLAGGRETQYF,TGTGCCAGCAGTTCCACCGGACTAGCGGGAGGCCGGGAGACCCAGTACTTC
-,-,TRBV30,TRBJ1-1,CAWRGGRSPTEAFF,TGTGCCTGGAGGGGAGGGAGGTCCCCAACTGAAGCTTTCTTT
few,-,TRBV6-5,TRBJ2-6,CASSYLPSGANVLTF,TGTGCCAGCAGTTACCTCCCCTCTGGGGCCAACGTCCTGACTTTC
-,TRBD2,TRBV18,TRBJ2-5,CASSPSLAGGHETQYF,TGTGCCAGCTCACCAAGCCTAGCGGGAGGACACGAGACCCAGTACTTC
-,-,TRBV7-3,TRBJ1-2,CASSPGRGIDYGYTF,TGTGCCAGCAGCCCCGGGCGGGGCATAGACTATGGCTACACCTTC
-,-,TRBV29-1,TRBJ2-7,CSAETDLAYEQYF,TGCAGCGCTGAGACAGACCTCGCCTACGAGCAGTACTTC
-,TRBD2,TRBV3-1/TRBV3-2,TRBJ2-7,CASSQDPPTSGRIRYEQYF,TGTGCCAGCAGCCAAGATCCCCCGACTAGCGGGAGGATTCGTTACGAGCAGTACTTC